Listed below are T cell receptor beta chains from one sample, sequenced in a study of T cells after somatic rescue of genetic block. Profiling relied on immunoSEQ multiplex PCR, and the TCRdb table lists in-frame clones only, not all of them. The repertoire includes about 88,000 clones, 90% of them detected once, and roughly 1.5% sits in the top ten. The sample comprised peripheral blood mononuclear cells (PBMCs). The receptors were sampled from a woman between 18 and 29 years old. Both conserved end residues are part of each CDR3. Each record gives: D gene, clone size, V gene, J gene, CDR3 DNA, CDR3 protein. A D gene is named only where the DNA matches it firmly. For some rows the clone size is stated as once, few or many, or as a class when expanded; others skip it.

d_gene: .
abundance: .
v_gene: TRBV21-1
j_gene: TRBJ2-1
CDR3nt: TGTGCCAGCAGCGACGAGGGGCGGGCAGGTTACAATGAGCAGTTCTTC
CDR3aa: CASSDEGRAGYNEQFF

d_gene: .
abundance: .
v_gene: TRBV2
j_gene: TRBJ1-2
CDR3nt: TGTGCCAGCAGTACGTATCTCGAGACCTTC
CDR3aa: CASSTYLETF

d_gene: TRBD2
abundance: .
v_gene: TRBV19
j_gene: TRBJ2-7
CDR3nt: TGTGCCAGTAGTACCTATGGGCCGGGAGGTATGTACGAGCAGTACTTC
CDR3aa: CASSTYGPGGMYEQYF

d_gene: .
abundance: .
v_gene: TRBV19
j_gene: TRBJ1-3
CDR3nt: TGTGCCAGTAGTCAGGTTTCAGGGTCCGGAAACACCATATATTTT
CDR3aa: CASSQVSGSGNTIYF

d_gene: .
abundance: .
v_gene: TRBV6-5
j_gene: TRBJ2-7
CDR3nt: TGTGCCAGCAGCCCGGCTAGCGAGGGCCTGAGGGAGCAGTACTTC
CDR3aa: CASSPASEGLREQYF

d_gene: TRBD1
abundance: .
v_gene: TRBV18
j_gene: TRBJ1-1
CDR3nt: TGTGCCAGCTCACGCACAGGGGTGAACACTGAAGCTTTCTTT
CDR3aa: CASSRTGVNTEAFF

d_gene: .
abundance: few
v_gene: TRBV21-1
j_gene: TRBJ1-2
CDR3nt: TGTGCCATGACGACAGAGTTCTATGGCTACACCTTC
CDR3aa: CAMTTEFYGYTF

d_gene: TRBD1
abundance: once
v_gene: TRBV6-5
j_gene: TRBJ1-6
CDR3nt: TGTGCCAGCAGTTATTATCAGGGGGATAATTCACCCCTCCACTTT
CDR3aa: CASSYYQGDNSPLHF

d_gene: .
abundance: .
v_gene: TRBV5-1
j_gene: TRBJ2-6
CDR3nt: TGCGCCAGCAGCTTGTGGGTTGGCACTGGGGCCAACGTCCTGACTTTC
CDR3aa: CASSLWVGTGANVLTF

d_gene: .
abundance: .
v_gene: TRBV7-9
j_gene: TRBJ2-1
CDR3nt: TGTGCCAGCAGCTTAGCCCCCAAAGTCCTCTACAATGAGCAGTTCTTC
CDR3aa: CASSLAPKVLYNEQFF

d_gene: .
abundance: few
v_gene: TRBV2
j_gene: TRBJ2-2
CDR3nt: TGTGCCAGCAGTGGGTTCGTGGGAAAGGTAACCGGGGAGCTGTTTTTT
CDR3aa: CASSGFVGKVTGELFF

d_gene: .
abundance: .
v_gene: TRBV5-4
j_gene: TRBJ2-5
CDR3nt: TGTGCCAGCAGCTTGGCAGGGAGGGAGACCCAGTACTTC
CDR3aa: CASSLAGRETQYF

d_gene: TRBD1
abundance: .
v_gene: TRBV27
j_gene: TRBJ1-2
CDR3nt: TGTGCCAGCAGTTCGGACAGGGTGTATGGCTACACCTTC
CDR3aa: CASSSDRVYGYTF

d_gene: .
abundance: .
v_gene: TRBV20-1
j_gene: TRBJ1-1
CDR3nt: TGCAGTGCTAGCAAGTTTGAAGCTTTCTTT
CDR3aa: CSASKFEAFF

d_gene: TRBD2
abundance: once
v_gene: TRBV5-4
j_gene: TRBJ2-7
CDR3nt: TGTGCCAGCAGCTCACTAGCGGGAGTAGTGGACGAGCAGTACTTC
CDR3aa: CASSSLAGVVDEQYF

d_gene: .
abundance: .
v_gene: TRBV5-1
j_gene: TRBJ2-7
CDR3nt: TGCGCCAGCACCCGAGAGAGGACCTCCTACGAGCAGTACTTC
CDR3aa: CASTRERTSYEQYF

d_gene: .
abundance: .
v_gene: TRBV5-1
j_gene: TRBJ1-1
CDR3nt: TGCGCCAGCACCCCACGGACCAATACGAACACTGAAGCTTTCTTT
CDR3aa: CASTPRTNTNTEAFF

d_gene: .
abundance: few
v_gene: TRBV29-1
j_gene: TRBJ1-2
CDR3nt: TGCAGCGTTGACAACAGGGAGAGGCACTATGGCTACACCTTC
CDR3aa: CSVDNRERHYGYTF

d_gene: .
abundance: .
v_gene: TRBV28
j_gene: TRBJ1-5
CDR3nt: TGTGCCAGCACCTCCGGGGGGCTTAGCAATCAGCCCCAGCATTTT
CDR3aa: CASTSGGLSNQPQHF

d_gene: .
abundance: .
v_gene: TRBV7-9
j_gene: TRBJ2-7
CDR3nt: TGTGCCAGCAGCCTACCGCCGCCGGGCCGGAGATACGAGCAGTACTTC
CDR3aa: CASSLPPPGRRYEQYF

d_gene: .
abundance: .
v_gene: TRBV6-5
j_gene: TRBJ1-2
CDR3nt: TGTGCCAGCAGTTACGACGCAAGCCTGGGCTATGGCTACACCTTC
CDR3aa: CASSYDASLGYGYTF

d_gene: .
abundance: .
v_gene: TRBV9
j_gene: TRBJ1-5
CDR3nt: TGTGCCAGCAGCGTAGGGGGACTCCTGAATCAGCCCCAGCATTTT
CDR3aa: CASSVGGLLNQPQHF

d_gene: .
abundance: .
v_gene: TRBV27
j_gene: TRBJ2-3
CDR3nt: TGTGCCAGCAGGTTAGATACAGCCTTCGCAGATACGCAGTATTTT
CDR3aa: CASRLDTAFADTQYF

d_gene: .
abundance: .
v_gene: TRBV4-3
j_gene: TRBJ2-7
CDR3nt: TGCGCCAGCAGCCAGAGCCGGGGCGGCAGGAGATTCTACGAGCAGTACTTC
CDR3aa: CASSQSRGGRRFYEQYF

d_gene: .
abundance: .
v_gene: TRBV5-1
j_gene: TRBJ2-5
CDR3nt: TGCGCCAGCAGCTTGGACAGGGTAGAGACCCAGTACTTC
CDR3aa: CASSLDRVETQYF

d_gene: .
abundance: few
v_gene: TRBV5-1
j_gene: TRBJ2-2
CDR3nt: TGCGCCAGCAGCTTGGTAGGTCCACGAGCGAACACCGGGGAGCTGTTTTTT
CDR3aa: CASSLVGPRANTGELFF